This is a list of T cell receptor beta chains from one sample in a study of blood T cell repertoires in COVID-19. TCRdb's copy holds only in-frame clones and misses some; the assay was immunoSEQ multiplex PCR. The sample holds roughly 100,000 clones, around 84% seen once. Sequencing was done on a sample of peripheral blood. Every receptor here comes from a human donor in a cohort sampled during active COVID-19. Both conserved end residues are part of each CDR3. Fields, in order: clone size, V gene, J gene, CDR3 length, CDR3 protein. Clone size is given for some rows only: seen once, a few or many times, or a class if the clone is expanded.

>-|TRBV11-2|TRBJ2-1|14
CASSQIIAGGEQFF
>-|TRBV9|TRBJ2-2|16
CASSVVTGLNTGELFF
>-|TRBV6-6|TRBJ2-5|15
CASTPFGQNGESQYF
>few|TRBV5-1|TRBJ1-1|13
CASSPRGNTEAFF
>-|TRBV5-6|TRBJ1-1|16
CASSLALLSMNTEAFF
>-|TRBV6-5|TRBJ1-2|14
CASTLSLGGYGYTF
>-|TRBV6-5|TRBJ2-6|14
CASSRFSGANVLTF
>-|TRBV6-6|TRBJ2-7|17
CASSRGTSGTGSREQYF
>-|TRBV10-2|TRBJ2-1|15
CASRGGPGLYNEQFF
>-|TRBV6-5|TRBJ1-2|13
CASSYRDRDGYTF
>-|TRBV11-2|TRBJ2-1|12
CASSPETGRKFF
>-|TRBV5-4|TRBJ2-7|15
CASSVDRASSTKQYF
>few|TRBV10-3|TRBJ2-7|14
CAISESREGYEQYF
>-|TRBV5-1|TRBJ2-5|15
CASSVSTGGMETQYF
>-|TRBV27|TRBJ2-7|13
CASSFPGTGVLYF
>-|TRBV3-1/TRBV3-2|TRBJ1-1|13
CASSPRPTGGAFF
>-|TRBV6-5|TRBJ1-1|12
CASSDRNTEAFF
>-|TRBV19|TRBJ2-5|13
CASSILAEETQYF
>-|TRBV5-1|TRBJ2-7|13
CASSSGQTYEQYF
>many|TRBV5-1|TRBJ2-2|17
CASSPPGLAETTGELFF
>-|TRBV7-3|TRBJ2-1|15
CASSLTGGFYNEQFF
>-|TRBV7-9|TRBJ2-1|15
CASSLRSGSYNEQFF
>once|TRBV6-2/TRBV6-3|TRBJ2-7|13
CASSPSRGDEQYF
>-|TRBV18|TRBJ1-2|16
CASSPHKGATNYGYTF
>few|TRBV5-6|TRBJ1-6|15
CASSLLQGANSPLHF
>-|TRBV5-1|TRBJ1-5|15
CASSPLGQGNQPQHF
>-|TRBV12-3/TRBV12-4|TRBJ1-1|13
CASSLMEGTEAFF
>-|TRBV7-2|TRBJ2-5|20
CASSLARTSGRTSLGETQYF
>-|TRBV5-1|TRBJ2-5|17
CASSLGSSGGAGETQYF